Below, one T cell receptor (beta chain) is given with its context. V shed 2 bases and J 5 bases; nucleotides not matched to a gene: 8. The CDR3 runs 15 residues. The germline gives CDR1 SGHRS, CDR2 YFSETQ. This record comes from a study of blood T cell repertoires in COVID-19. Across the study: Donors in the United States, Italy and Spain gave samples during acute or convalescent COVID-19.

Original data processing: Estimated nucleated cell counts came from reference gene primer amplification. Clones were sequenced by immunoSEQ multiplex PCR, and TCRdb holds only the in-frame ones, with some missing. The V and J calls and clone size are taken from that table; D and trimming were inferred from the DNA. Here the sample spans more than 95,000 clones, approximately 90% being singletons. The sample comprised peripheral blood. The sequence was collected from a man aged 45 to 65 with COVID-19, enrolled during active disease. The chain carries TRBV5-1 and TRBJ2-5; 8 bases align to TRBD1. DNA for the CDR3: TGCGCCAGCAGCTTCACTGGACAGGGAGTTGAGACCCAGTACTTC. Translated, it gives CASSFTGQGVETQYF.